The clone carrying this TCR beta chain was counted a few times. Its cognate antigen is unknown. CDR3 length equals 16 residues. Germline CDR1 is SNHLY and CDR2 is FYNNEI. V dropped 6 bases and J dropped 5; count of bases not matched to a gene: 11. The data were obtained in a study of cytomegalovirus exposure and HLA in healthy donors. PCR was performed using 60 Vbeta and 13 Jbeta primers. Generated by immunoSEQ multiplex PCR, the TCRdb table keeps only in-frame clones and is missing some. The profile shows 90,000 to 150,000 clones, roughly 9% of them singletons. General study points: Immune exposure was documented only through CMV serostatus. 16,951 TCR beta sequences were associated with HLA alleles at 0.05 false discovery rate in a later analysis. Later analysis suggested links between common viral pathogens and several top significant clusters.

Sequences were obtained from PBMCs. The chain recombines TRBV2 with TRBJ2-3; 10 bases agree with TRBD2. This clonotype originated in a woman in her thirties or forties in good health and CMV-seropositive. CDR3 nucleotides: TGTGCCAGCAGCCTCGGGGGTAGCGGGGGGCAAGATACGCAGTATTTT. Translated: CASSLGGSGGQDTQYF.